A single sample gave rise to the 32 T cell receptor beta chains below, sequenced in a study of T and B cells in COVID-19 patients. Each TRB amplification used about 220-500 ng of genomic DNA from blood. Multiplex PCR with BIOMED2 TRB-A/B primer pools amplified TRB rearrangements. TCRdb processed the multiplex PCR reads anew with MiXCR; each CDR3 protein has one entry. The sample has about 8,400 distinct CDR3 sequences; roughly 23% are singletons. The sequenced sample consisted of blood. These TCRs come from a human donor who had recovered from COVID-19.

This clonotype is labeled as medium-sized. In DNA, the CDR3 is TGTGCCAGCAGCTTAGATTCTGGGTACACCGGGGAGCTGTTTTTT. Translation gives CASSLDSGYTGELFF. The chain has TRBV11-2 and TRBJ2-2; D is undetermined. Germline V CDR1 and CDR2: SGHAT, FQNNGV. Trimming removed 0 bases at V and 3 bases at J, with 8 bases between. CDR3 size: 15 residues.

The rearrangement joins TRBV7-2 to TRBJ2-1; 12 bases are a match to TRBD2. The V gene's germline CDR1 is SGHTA and CDR2 FQGNSA. V shed 4 bases, J shed 8 bases, and the junction held 3 bases outside the gene matches. This CDR3 has 14 residues. The CDR3, as DNA: TGTGCCAGCAGCTGGGGACTAGCGGGTCATGAGCAGTTCTTC. It encodes CASSWGLAGHEQFF.

This clonotype was detected ten times or more. The CDR3 reads CATSRDGNTEAFF. As DNA, the CDR3 is TGTGCCACCAGCAGGGACGGGAACACTGAAGCTTTCTTT. The chain is built from TRBV15 and TRBJ1-1; D not resolved. The CDR3 is 13 amino acids. Germline V lookup: CDR1 LNHNV, CDR2 YYDKDF (reference sequence). Between the trimmed V and J ends, which lost 3 bases and 1 base, there was a span of 6 bases.

This clonotype was counted ten times or more. The chain employs TRBV5-6 and TRBJ2-7; D tentatively fits TRBD1 or TRBD2 (6 bases each). V lost 0 bases and J 6 bases, leaving 13 bases between the germline ends. The CDR3 extends over 14 amino acids. The germline V gene encodes CDR1 SGHDT and CDR2 YYEEEE. CDR3: CASSLVSGASEQYF. The DNA of the CDR3 is TGTGCCAGCAGCTTGGTTTCGGGGGCGAGCGAGCAGTACTTC.

Within the sample, this clonotype is medium-sized. The rearrangement joins TRBV19 to TRBJ1-5, with TRBD1 as a possible D gene (5 bases). Germline lookup yields CDR1 LNHDA and CDR2 SQIVND (reference sequence). Trimming left V 7 bases short and J 2 bases short, with 9 bases between. The CDR3 runs 13 residues. As DNA, the CDR3 is TGTGCCAGTATCGGGGGAGGCAATCAGCCCCAGCATTTT. It specifies CASIGGGNQPQHF.

This clonotype has more than one count but fewer than ten. The genes are TRBV7-9 and TRBJ2-1; tentative D call: TRBD2 (5 bases). This CDR3 is 14 amino acids long. V was shortened by 6 bases and J by 0 bases, with 9 bases between the two germline ends. Per the germline V gene, CDR1 is SEHNR and CDR2 is FQNEAQ (reference sequence). The CDR3 sequence: CASRSGSSYNEQFF. The CDR3 region has the DNA TGTGCCAGCAGGAGCGGAAGCTCCTACAATGAGCAGTTCTTC.

This clonotype has a handful of counts. The chain joins TRBV4-3 to TRBJ1-1; no firm D call. Between the trimmed V and J ends, which lost 2 bases and 6 bases, there was a span of 16 bases. This CDR3 spans 15 amino acids. In germline, CDR1 is LGHNA, CDR2 YSLEER. CDR3 DNA: TGCGCCAGCAGCCAATCCCCGGCCTTCCTGGCTGAAGCTTTCTTT. The encoded protein is CASSQSPAFLAEAFF.

The J gene is TRBJ2-1, the V gene TRBV20-1, with 12 bases aligning to TRBD2. The CDR3 totals 15 residues. J was trimmed by 5 bases and V by 6 bases; bases with no gene match: 8. CDR1 is DFQATT and CDR2 is SNEGSKA in the germline V gene (reference sequence). CDR3 loop: CSAPGWTSGDNEQFF. CDR3 nucleotide sequence: TGCAGTGCCCCGGGGTGGACTAGCGGGGACAATGAGCAGTTCTTC.

Relative to its sample, this clonotype is medium-sized. V and J are TRBV27 and TRBJ2-3, with D possibly matching TRBD2 (6 bases). The CDR3 runs to 11 residues. Trimming took off 6 bases at V and 8 bases at J, with 9 bases between the two ends. Germline assignment: CDR1 MNHEY and CDR2 SMNVEV (reference sequence). CDR3 in DNA: TGTGCCAGCAGCCCGGGGGTTACGCAGTATTTT. Translating it yields CASSPGVTQYF.

On this clonotype: This clone may be a read error of a much larger clone one base away. This chain links TRBV27 with TRBJ1-1; unclear D gene. Germline V gives CDR1 MNHEY, CDR2 SMNVEV (reference sequence). Trimming cost V 6 bases and J 1 base, with 12 bases left between them. CDR3 length equals 14 residues. The CDR3 reads CASSLPAGNTEAFF. CDR3 in DNA: TGTGCCAGCAGCTTACCCGCGGGGAACACTGAAGCTTTCTTT.

By proportion, this clonotype is medium-sized. The rearrangement uses TRBV12-3 or TRBV12-4 and TRBJ2-1; D call uncertain. The ends were cut back, 3 bases at V and 6 bases at J, with 6 bases in the middle. The CDR3 runs 12 residues. The CDR3 region has the DNA TGTGCCAGCAGTTTGGGTGTCAATGAGCAGTTCTTC. Translating gives CASSLGVNEQFF.

The chain uses TRBV6-1 and TRBJ1-5; no firm D call. V dropped 5 bases and J dropped 4 bases, with 6 bases sitting between them. The CDR3 runs to 12 residues. Germline CDR1 MNHNS, CDR2 SASEGT. CDR3: CASSQENQPQHF. CDR3 nucleotide sequence: TGTGCCAGCAGTCAGGAGAATCAGCCCCAGCATTTT.

This clonotype was seen repeatedly, ten times or more. This chain links TRBV12-3 or TRBV12-4 with TRBJ2-7, with D hard to call. This CDR3 has 12 residues. The ends were cut back, 7 bases at V and 4 bases at J, with 11 bases in the middle. The CDR3 loop reads CASTPSPYEQYF. CDR3 DNA: TGTGCCAGCACCCCTTCCCCGTACGAGCAGTACTTC.

This clonotype was seen repeatedly, ten times or more. The V gene is TRBV18, the J gene TRBJ1-3, with D unresolved. Trimming removed 6 bases at V and 4 bases at J, with 22 bases between. There are 17 residues in the CDR3. CDR1 is KGHSH, CDR2 LQKENI, per germline. The CDR3 sequence: CASSLVSADLTGNTIYF. DNA for the CDR3: TGTGCCAGCTCCCTCGTATCAGCGGACCTTACCGGAAACACCATATATTTT.

Only a few counts were recorded for this clonotype. CDR3 DNA: TGTGCCAGCAGCCATGACAGTAACAATCAGCCCCAGCATTTT. Its translation is CASSHDSNNQPQHF. The chain uses TRBV7-2 and TRBJ1-5; perhaps TRBD1 as D (5 bases). CDR3 length equals 14 residues. In germline, CDR1 is SGHTA, CDR2 FQGNSA. V was cut by 5 bases and J by 3 bases, with 11 bases left in between.

Here the CDR3 DNA reads TGCGCCAGCAGCATCCCTCCCGGGGAGCTGTTTTTT. It encodes CASSIPPGELFF. The chain is built from TRBV4-3 and TRBJ2-2; unclear D gene. The germline V and J ends were trimmed by 5 bases and 6 bases, with 7 bases remaining between them. The CDR3 loop spans 12 amino acids. CDR1 LGHNA and CDR2 YSLEER come from the germline V gene.

This clonotype was detected a few times. This sequence joins TRBV20-1 and TRBJ1-4, with D perhaps TRBD1 (6 bases). The V and J ends lost 3 bases and 1 base respectively, with 18 bases between them. Germline lookup yields CDR1 DFQATT and CDR2 SNEGSKA (reference sequence). The CDR3 covers 17 residues. CDR3 loop: CSASRPGQLGTNEKLFF. The CDR3 DNA is TGCAGTGCTAGCCGCCCGGGACAACTGGGAACTAATGAAAAACTGTTTTTT.

The chain combines TRBV20-1 with TRBJ2-2; D may correspond to TRBD1 or TRBD2 (6 bases each). The CDR3 is 13 residues long. Germline CDR1 DFQATT, CDR2 SNEGSKA (reference sequence). The V end lost 4 bases, the J end lost 3 bases, and 9 bases lay between the germline ends. DNA of the CDR3: TGCAGTGCTACCGGGGGCCACACCGGGGAGCTGTTTTTT. This codes for CSATGGHTGELFF.

This clonotype has a single count. The V call is TRBV18, the J call TRBJ1-5, with TRBD1 matching 12 bases. There are 16 residues in the CDR3. Germline V CDR1 and CDR2: KGHSH, LQKENI. The trim removed 6 bases at V and 6 bases at J, leaving 9 bases unmatched. The CDR3: CASSQPGQGAPQPQHF. CDR3 coding DNA: TGTGCCAGCTCCCAACCGGGACAGGGGGCGCCTCAGCCCCAGCATTTT.

By its share, this clonotype is large (0.1 to 1%). The chain carries TRBV19 and TRBJ2-2; 7 bases are a match to TRBD2. V lost 3 bases to trimming and J lost 7 bases; unmatched junction nucleotides: 8. Germline loops: CDR1 LNHDA, CDR2 SQIVND (reference sequence). The CDR3 has 15 amino acids. CDR3 DNA sequence: TGTGCCAGTAGTATGGCGAGCGGGACGGGCGGGGAGCTGTTTTTT. Translation: CASSMASGTGGELFF.

This chain links TRBV28 with TRBJ2-7; 8 bases match TRBD2. Germline V gene sequence: CDR1 MDHEN, CDR2 SYDVKM. The CDR3 runs to 16 residues. V was pared by 5 bases and J by 4 bases, with 13 bases of the junction left unmatched. CDR3 loop: CASSPAPRAGGYEQYF. CDR3 sequence (DNA): TGTGCCAGCAGTCCCGCCCCGCGGGCGGGGGGATACGAGCAGTACTTC.

The chain couples TRBV12-5 to TRBJ2-5, with D possibly matching TRBD1 (6 bases). V lost 6 bases and J 5 bases, leaving 19 bases between the germline ends. This CDR3 region has 15 residues. Germline V gene data show CDR1 as LGHNT and CDR2 as FRNRAP. CDR3 protein: CASGTGHQPGETQYF. CDR3 sequence (DNA): TGTGCTAGTGGAACGGGACACCAACCGGGGGAGACCCAGTACTTC.

The chain is built from TRBV6-6 and TRBJ1-1, with TRBD1 matching 8 bases. Germline V gene lookup returns CDR1 MNHNY and CDR2 SVGAGI (reference sequence). Trimming took 4 bases from V and 3 from J; bases not matched to a gene: 1. The CDR3 extends over 13 amino acids. In DNA form, the CDR3 reads TGTGCCAGCAGTTGGGGACAGGACACTGAAGCTTTCTTT. Amino acids: CASSWGQDTEAFF.

V and J are TRBV6-1 and TRBJ1-5; no reliable D call. The germline gives CDR1 MNHNS, CDR2 SASEGT. The V end lost 6 bases, the J end lost 0 bases, and 6 bases lay between the germline ends. This CDR3 is 13 amino acids long. CDR3 bases: TGTGCCAGCAGAGTGGATAGCAATCAGCCCCAGCATTTT. This translates into CASRVDSNQPQHF.

By share, this clonotype counts as medium-sized. This chain connects TRBV6-5 to TRBJ2-7, with D uncertain. Trimming took off 0 bases at V and 1 base at J, with 7 bases between the two ends. The CDR3 loop spans 14 amino acids. The germline CDR1 and CDR2 sequences are MNHEY and SVGAGI. CDR3: CASSYSFESYEQYF. In nucleotides, the CDR3 is TGTGCCAGCAGTTACTCTTTCGAGTCCTACGAGCAGTACTTC.

The chain combines TRBV28 with TRBJ2-7; D ambiguous. V lost 10 bases, J lost 7 bases, and 23 bases lay in between. Germline V gene data show CDR1 as MDHEN and CDR2 as SYDVKM. The CDR3 is 14 residues long. CDR3 coding DNA: TGTGCCACCAACTTATTGGGGTTCTCCCGGGAGCAGTACTTC. Its translation is CATNLLGFSREQYF.

Ten or more counts support this clonotype. This rearrangement joins TRBV6-5 to TRBJ2-7; D tentatively fits TRBD1 or TRBD2 (5 bases each). Germline V CDR1 and CDR2: MNHEY, SVGAGI. V was trimmed by 8 bases and J by 3 bases, leaving 23 bases between them. The CDR3 runs to 16 residues. CDR3 sequence: CASSHVARDEVYEQYF. CDR3 DNA sequence: TGTGCCAGCTCCCACGTAGCCCGGGACGAGGTCTACGAGCAGTACTTC.

This chain connects TRBV7-2 to TRBJ1-5; no definite D call. V lost 1 base, J lost 6 bases, and 10 bases lay in between. CDR3 length: 14 amino acids. Germline V gives CDR1 SGHTA, CDR2 FQGNSA. The CDR3 region is CASSLVSQIQPQHF. The CDR3 nucleotides are TGTGCCAGCAGCTTAGTAAGCCAGATTCAGCCCCAGCATTTT.

The chain is built from TRBV27 and TRBJ1-2, with TRBD1 matching 7 bases. After removal of 6 bases from V and 3 bases from J, the junction contained 4 bases not matched to a gene. CDR1 is MNHEY and CDR2 is SMNVEV in the germline V gene (reference sequence). CDR3 length: 13 residues. The DNA for the CDR3 is TGTGCCAGCAGCACTGGGACAGACTATGGCTACACCTTC. Its translation is CASSTGTDYGYTF.

V and J are TRBV28 and TRBJ1-5, with D tentatively TRBD1 (5 bases). CDR1 is MDHEN and CDR2 is SYDVKM in the germline V gene. CDR3 length: 17 residues. The V gene lost 6 bases and the J gene lost 2 bases, with 20 bases spanning the gap. CDR3 in amino acids: CASSLLAGKGGNQPQHF. The CDR3 nucleotides are TGTGCCAGCAGCTTACTAGCAGGGAAGGGCGGCAATCAGCCCCAGCATTTT.

The rearrangement links TRBV7-9 to TRBJ1-5; D gene uncertain. Germline CDR1 and CDR2: SEHNR and FQNEAQ (reference sequence). The CDR3 is 17 residues long. Trimming pared 4 bases from V and 0 bases from J, leaving 16 bases between. The CDR3 DNA sequence: TGTGCCAGCAGCTCCGGGTCGCTACTTTCTAGCAATCAGCCCCAGCATTTT. Residues: CASSSGSLLSSNQPQHF.

To note about this clonotype: A much larger clone differs by one base, so this may be a read error. The CDR3 DNA sequence: TGTGCCAGCAGGGGGCGCGGCAAACAGCCCCAGCATTTT. Its translation: CASRGRGKQPQHF. The chain carries TRBV7-6 and TRBJ1-5; TRBD1 is a possible D gene (5 bases). The germline V gene has CDR1 SGHVS and CDR2 FNYEAQ. CDR3 size: 13 residues. Filled out from reference TRBV7-6 and TRBJ1-5, the complete variable domain reads GAGVSQSPRYKVTKRGQDVALRCDPISGHVSLYWYRQALGQGPEFLTYFNYEAQQDKSGLPNDRFSAERPEGSISTLTIQRTEQRDSAMYRCASRGRGKQPQHFGDGTRLSIL.